The sequence of this T cell receptor (beta chain) was determined in a study of control samples from healthy donors and cancer patients. Profiling relied on immunoSEQ multiplex PCR, and the TCRdb table lists in-frame clones only, not all of them. The sample holds about 60,000 clones, roughly 90% seen once. The specimen sequenced was PBMCs. The clonotype originates from a man in his forties with colorectal cancer.

The CDR3 sequence: CASSKRTHSGGGYNEQFF. The CDR3 coding sequence is TGTGCCAGCAGCAAACGCACCCATAGCGGGGGAGGGTACAATGAGCAGTTCTTC. The rearrangement links TRBV3-1 (or the pseudogene TRBV3-2) to TRBJ2-1, with 9 bases fitting TRBD2. The CDR3 is 18 residues long. After removal of 5 bases from V and 4 bases from J, the junction contained 15 bases not matched to a gene. Per germline, CDR1 LGHDT and CDR2 YNNKEL (reference sequence).